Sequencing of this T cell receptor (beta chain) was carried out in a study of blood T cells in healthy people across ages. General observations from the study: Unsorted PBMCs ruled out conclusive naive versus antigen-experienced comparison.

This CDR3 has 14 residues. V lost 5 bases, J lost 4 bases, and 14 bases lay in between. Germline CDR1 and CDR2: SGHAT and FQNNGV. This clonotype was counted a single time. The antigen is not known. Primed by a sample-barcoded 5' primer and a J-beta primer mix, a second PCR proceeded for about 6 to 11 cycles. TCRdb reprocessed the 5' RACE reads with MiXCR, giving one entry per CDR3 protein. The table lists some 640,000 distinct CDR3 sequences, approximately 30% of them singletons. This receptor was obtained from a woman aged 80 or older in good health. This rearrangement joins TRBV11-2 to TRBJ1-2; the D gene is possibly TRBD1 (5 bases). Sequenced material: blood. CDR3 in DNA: TGTGCCAGCAGCGCCTATCAGGGCGGCTATGGCTACACCTTC. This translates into CASSAYQGGYGYTF. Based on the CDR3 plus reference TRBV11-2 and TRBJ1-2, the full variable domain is EAGVAQSPRYKIIEKRQSVAFWCNPISGHATLYWYQQILGQGPKLLIQFQNNGVVDDSQLPKDRFSAERLKGVDSTLKIQPAKLEDSAVYLCASSAYQGGYGYTFGSGTRLTVV.